A single T cell receptor (beta chain) is shown here with its context. This sample is drawn from a study of blood T cell repertoires in COVID-19. Study details: PBMCs, B-cell-depleted T cells, or T cells were the source of the cDNA or gDNA that made up the material.

Produced via immunoSEQ multiplex PCR; TCRdb's table is partial and in-frame only. Counted here are some 290,000 clones, approximately 87% occurring once; the ten biggest clones make up approximately 12%. The germline CDR1 and CDR2 sequences are MNHNY and SVGAGI (reference sequence). The V gene lost 10 bases and the J gene lost 5 bases, with 11 bases spanning the gap. The length of the CDR3 is 11 residues. The source of this sequence is a woman aged 25-40 years with COVID-19, enrolled during active disease. Sequencing was done on a sample of peripheral blood. This chain joins TRBV6-6 and TRBJ2-5; D remains unclear. In nucleotides, the CDR3 is TGTGCCACCTCCCCTTCGGAGACCCAGTACTTC. This encodes CATSPSETQYF.